These T cell receptor beta chains were read from a single sample in a study of post-analysis software for immune sequencing data. Via MiXCR, TCRdb re-called the PCR reads, giving one row per CDR3 protein. The data contain about 770,000 distinct CDR3 sequences, 46% of them singletons. The specimen was blood. These receptors were obtained from a girl under 18 with multiple sclerosis. Each CDR3 is given with its conserved first and last residue. The order of the fields is D gene, clone size, J gene, V gene, CDR3 protein, CDR3 DNA. The D gene is left open where the match is weak. Some rows have no size entry. The others give once, few or many, or a class for an expanded clone.

. . TRBJ2-5 TRBV20-1 CSGDPTSYQETQYF TGCAGTGGGGACCCTACATCGTACCAAGAGACCCAGTACTTC
. few TRBJ1-1 TRBV7-3 CASSLSMNTEAFF TGTGCCAGCAGCTTGTCCATGAACACTGAAGCTTTCTTT
TRBD1 . TRBJ1-4 TRBV12-3/TRBV12-4 CASSLDRINEKLFF TGTGCCAGCAGTCTGGACAGGATCAATGAAAAACTGTTTTTT
. . TRBJ2-7 TRBV20-1 CSARTDDTYEQYF TGCAGTGCTAGAACGGACGACACCTACGAGCAGTACTTC
TRBD2 . TRBJ2-4 TRBV5-1 CASSLPGGSGPSDIQYF TGCGCCAGCAGCTTACCTGGGGGTAGCGGGCCCTCGGACATTCAGTACTTC
. . TRBJ1-2 TRBV12-3/TRBV12-4 CASRTQPAGYGYTF TGTGCCAGCAGAACCCAGCCGGCCGGCTATGGCTACACCTTC
TRBD1 . TRBJ1-2 TRBV6-5 CASSYRQGYGYTF TGTGCCAGCAGTTATCGACAGGGTTATGGCTACACCTTC
. . TRBJ1-6 TRBV12-3/TRBV12-4 CASSSHNNSPLHF TGTGCCAGCAGTTCCCATAATAATTCACCCCTCCACTTT
. . TRBJ2-4 TRBV6-1 CAVGPFTDIQYF TGTGCCGTCGGGCCCTTTACGGACATTCAGTACTTC
TRBD2 . TRBJ2-1 TRBV7-9 CASSSTMGLAGVDEQFF TGTGCCAGCAGCTCGACGATGGGACTAGCGGGAGTTGATGAGCAGTTCTTC
. few TRBJ2-1 TRBV29-1 CSGRRGSYNEQFF TGCAGCGGCCGGCGAGGCTCCTACAATGAGCAGTTCTTC
. . TRBJ1-6 TRBV20-1 CSARVRRPNSPLHF TGCAGTGCTAGAGTCCGGAGACCTAATTCACCCCTCCACTTT
TRBD1 . TRBJ2-1 TRBV7-2 CASSYRGYEQFF TGTGCCAGCAGCTACAGGGGATATGAGCAGTTCTTC
. many TRBJ2-7 TRBV7-3 CASSPAAGDHEQYF TGTGCCAGCAGCCCTGCGGCGGGCGACCACGAGCAGTACTTC